This passage covers 32 T cell receptor beta chains from one sample sequenced in a study of cytomegalovirus exposure and HLA in healthy donors. TCRdb keeps only in-frame clones here, not all; method: immunoSEQ multiplex PCR. The sample holds some 150,000 clones, approximately 88% seen once. Specimen: PBMCs. These receptors came from a woman in her late teens or twenties in good health and CMV-seropositive.

The chain uses TRBV7-8 and TRBJ2-1; D might be TRBD2 (5 bases). The germline V gene has CDR1 SGHVS and CDR2 FQNEAQ. The CDR3 length is 16 residues. V was clipped by 2 bases and J by 2 bases, with 13 bases between them. CDR3 region: CASSLKRVIAYNEQFF. The CDR3, as DNA: TGTGCCAGCAGCTTAAAGAGGGTAATAGCCTACAATGAGCAGTTCTTC.

The chain joins TRBV30 to TRBJ1-5, with TRBD1 matching over 10 bases. With V trimmed by 6 bases and J by 4 bases, 9 bases remained unmatched. The V gene's germline CDR1 is GTSNPN and CDR2 SVGIG (reference sequence). This CDR3 comprises 15 residues. The CDR3 is CACDRGQGTNQPQHF. As DNA, the CDR3 is TGTGCCTGCGACCGGGGACAGGGGACGAATCAGCCCCAGCATTTT. The full variable domain, completed using reference TRBV30 and TRBJ1-5, is SQTIHQWPATLVQPVGSPLSLECTVEGTSNPNLYWYRQAAGRGLQLLFYSVGIGQISSEVPQNLSASRPQDRQFILSSKKLLLSDSGFYLCACDRGQGTNQPQHFGDGTRLSIL.

The chain links TRBV6-5 to TRBJ1-4; TRBD1 aligns across 8 bases. This CDR3 is built from 16 residues. J was trimmed by 8 bases and V by 2 bases; bases with no gene match: 10. Germline V lookup: CDR1 MNHEY, CDR2 SVGAGI. CDR3 in amino acids: CASSYVSGTGGEKLFF. The CDR3 DNA is TGTGCCAGCAGTTACGTTTCTGGGACAGGAGGGGAAAAACTGTTTTTT.

V and J are TRBV13 and TRBJ2-7, with TRBD1 matching over 7 bases. The germline gives CDR1 PRHDT, CDR2 FYEKMQ (reference sequence). The CDR3 extends over 13 amino acids. The V gene end was trimmed by 3 bases and the J gene end by 4 bases; junction bases not matched to a gene: 3. CDR3 DNA: TGTGCCAGCAGCTTTGGACAGGTATACGAGCAGTACTTC. Protein: CASSFGQVYEQYF.

V usage is TRBV5-8 and J usage is TRBJ2-7; D is possibly TRBD1 (5 bases). The germline gives CDR1 SGHTS, CDR2 YDEGEE. The CDR3 is 14 residues long. V was trimmed by 0 bases and J by 1 base, leaving 8 bases between them. The CDR3 nucleotides read TGTGCCAGCAGCTTGGGGCAGGGATCCTACGAGCAGTACTTC. Translating it yields CASSLGQGSYEQYF.

This clone was detected many times. This sequence joins TRBV7-2 and TRBJ1-1; D not resolved. Germline V gives CDR1 SGHTA, CDR2 FQGNSA. Trimming removed 2 bases from V and 6 bases from J, with 10 bases in between. This CDR3 is built from 13 residues. The CDR3 nucleotides read TGTGCCAGCAGCTTATCTAGCGTCGCTGAAGCTTTCTTT. Amino acid sequence: CASSLSSVAEAFF. The full variable domain, completed using reference TRBV7-2 and TRBJ1-1, is GAGVSQSPSNKVTEKGKDVELRCDPISGHTALYWYRQSLGQGLEFLIYFQGNSAPDKSGLPSDRFSAERTGGSVSTLTIQRTQQEDSAVYLCASSLSSVAEAFFGQGTRLTVV.

With regard to this clone: Within the sample, other DNA sequences also encode this same CDR3. The CDR3 sequence: CASSIAGGQPQHF. The CDR3 DNA reads as TGTGCCAGTAGTATCGCGGGCGGTCAGCCCCAGCATTTT. This chain joins TRBV19 and TRBJ1-5; D is unclear. V lost 3 bases, J lost 6 bases, and 9 bases lay in between. The germline V gene encodes CDR1 LNHDA and CDR2 SQIVND (reference sequence). The CDR3 covers 13 residues. The whole variable domain, filled in from reference TRBV19 and TRBJ1-5, reads DGGITQSPKYLFRKEGQNVTLSCEQNLNHDAMYWYRQDPGQGLRLIYYSQIVNDFQKGDIAEGYSVSREKKESFPLTVTSAQKNPTAFYLCASSIAGGQPQHFGDGTRLSIL.

CDR3 sequence (DNA): TGTGCCAGTAGCCCTCCGGGACTAGCGGGAGGGGGAGAGACCCAGTACTTC. It codes for CASSPPGLAGGGETQYF. The chain joins TRBV19 to TRBJ2-5; 16 bases agree with TRBD2. The J segment lost 4 bases and the V segment lost 6 bases, leaving 8 bases of the junction unmatched. This CDR3 contains 17 residues. From germline, CDR1 is LNHDA and CDR2 SQIVND (reference sequence).

CDR3 bases: TGCGCCAGCAGGACCGGGACAGGGATGAACACTGAAGCTTTCTTT. This encodes CASRTGTGMNTEAFF. The chain joins TRBV5-1 to TRBJ1-1; 9 bases match TRBD1. CDR1 and CDR2 from the germline V gene are SGHRS and YFSETQ. The trim removed 5 bases at V and 0 bases at J, leaving 5 bases unmatched. CDR3 length: 15 residues.

The chain is built from TRBV21-1 and TRBJ2-7; the table's D call, TRBD2, has no DNA check behind it. TRBV21-1 corresponds to a pseudogene. The CDR3 totals 16 residues. The CDR3 loop is CASSKVGGPSSYEQYF. CDR3 coding DNA: TGTGCCAGCAGCAAAGTCGGCGGCCCAAGCTCCTACGAGCAGTACTTC.

The chain is built from TRBV11-3 and TRBJ1-3, with no clear D. This CDR3 region has 14 residues. CDR1 and CDR2 (germline): SGHNT, YENEEA. V was clipped by 2 bases and J by 4 bases, with 9 bases between them. The CDR3 loop reads CASSLYYEGNTIYF. CDR3 coding DNA: TGTGCCAGCAGCTTATATTATGAGGGAAACACCATATATTTT.

This sequence joins TRBV18 and TRBJ2-1; a weak D match, TRBD2 (6 bases). Germline CDR1 and CDR2: KGHSH and LQKENI. This CDR3 region has 16 residues. The V and J ends lost 4 bases and 6 bases respectively, with 19 bases between them. The CDR3 sequence: CASSRPLAELGNEQFF. The CDR3 DNA reads TGTGCCAGCTCACGCCCATTAGCGGAGCTGGGCAATGAGCAGTTCTTC.

A single count supports this clone. The genes are TRBV9 and TRBJ2-1; D unclear. The CDR3 totals 18 residues. Germline CDR1 and CDR2: SGDLS and YYNGEE. V lost 0 bases to trimming and J lost 6 bases, with 22 bases between them. This chain's CDR3 is CASSVEPTNSFLTNEQFF. The CDR3 DNA sequence: TGTGCCAGCAGCGTAGAGCCGACAAACAGCTTCTTAACCAATGAGCAGTTCTTC.

The chain joins TRBV9 to TRBJ1-4; D is undetermined. Deletions cut 9 bases from V and 4 bases from J, with 16 bases between. Per the germline V gene, CDR1 is SGDLS and CDR2 is YYNGEE. CDR3 length: 14 residues. CDR3 amino acids: CATLGQVGNEKLFF. CDR3 sequence (DNA): TGTGCCACACTAGGCCAGGTCGGTAATGAAAAACTGTTTTTT.

The CDR3 region is CSVGQDSNQPQHF. The DNA for the CDR3 is TGCAGCGTTGGACAGGATAGCAATCAGCCCCAGCATTTT. The chain carries TRBV29-1 and TRBJ1-5; D is possibly TRBD1 (6 bases). Germline CDR1 reads SQVTM; CDR2 reads ANQGSEA. The CDR3 has 13 residues. V lost 4 bases to trimming and J lost 0 bases, with 7 bases between them.

The chain is built from TRBV6-6 and TRBJ2-3; D perhaps matches TRBD2 (6 bases). This CDR3 comprises 16 residues. From germline, CDR1 is MNHNY and CDR2 SVGAGI (reference sequence). Trimming removed 0 bases at V and 6 bases at J, with 16 bases between. This chain's CDR3 is CASSYSLAPPGDTQYF. CDR3 DNA sequence: TGTGCCAGCAGTTACTCACTAGCCCCTCCCGGCGATACGCAGTATTTT.

This chain uses TRBV10-3 with TRBJ1-5; D gene unclear. The CDR3 has 15 amino acids. Germline V gene lookup returns CDR1 ENHRY and CDR2 SYGVKD. Trimming shortened V by 2 bases and J by 0 bases, and 8 bases separated the two germline ends. The CDR3 sequence: CAISEEVFSNQPQHF. Here the CDR3 DNA reads TGTGCCATCAGTGAGGAGGTTTTTAGCAATCAGCCCCAGCATTTT.

This clone is a singleton in its sample. The CDR3 nucleotides read TGTGCCAGCAGCTTTGGAGGAGGGACGGACGAAAAACTGTTTTTT. Its translation: CASSFGGGTDEKLFF. This chain joins TRBV7-6 and TRBJ1-4, with D possibly TRBD1 on 5 matching bases. V lost 3 bases, J lost 8 bases, and 16 bases lay in between. CDR3 length equals 15 residues. Germline V CDR1 and CDR2: SGHVS, FNYEAQ. The variable domain in full, completed from reference TRBV7-6 and TRBJ1-4, reads GAGVSQSPRYKVTKRGQDVALRCDPISGHVSLYWYRQALGQGPEFLTYFNYEAQQDKSGLPNDRFSAERPEGSISTLTIQRTEQRDSAMYRCASSFGGGTDEKLFFGSGTQLSVL.

The chain combines TRBV30 with TRBJ2-7; tentative D call: TRBD2 (6 bases). The V end was cut by 7 bases, the J end by 3 bases, with 19 bases between. This CDR3 is built from 14 residues. The germline V gene has CDR1 GTSNPN and CDR2 SVGIG (reference sequence). The CDR3: CAYQHRDLFYEQYF. In DNA, the CDR3 is TGTGCCTACCAGCACCGGGACTTATTCTACGAGCAGTACTTC. The complete variable domain, with remaining parts taken from reference TRBV30 and TRBJ2-7, reads SQTIHQWPATLVQPVGSPLSLECTVEGTSNPNLYWYRQAAGRGLQLLFYSVGIGQISSEVPQNLSASRPQDRQFILSSKKLLLSDSGFYLCAYQHRDLFYEQYFGPGTRLTVT.

The chain uses TRBV5-1 and TRBJ2-7; D is possibly TRBD1 (5 bases). CDR1 is SGHRS and CDR2 is YFSETQ in the germline V gene. The CDR3 contains 14 residues. The V end was cut by 1 base, the J end by 4 bases, with 12 bases between. In DNA form, the CDR3 reads TGCGCCAGCAGCTTGCGGCCAGGGTCATACGAGCAGTACTTC. Its protein product is CASSLRPGSYEQYF.

CDR3 sequence (DNA): TGTGCCAGCAGCCACTCTAGGGGGGGATTACTCTCTGGAAACACCATATATTTT. Translation: CASSHSRGGLLSGNTIYF. The rearrangement links TRBV4-2 to TRBJ1-3; weak D call: TRBD1 (6 bases). V dropped 3 bases and J dropped 0 bases, with 18 bases sitting between them. The CDR3 length is 18 residues. Germline-derived CDR1 and CDR2 are LGHNA and YNFKEQ.

The chain has TRBV5-1 and TRBJ2-3; 8 positions match TRBD2. Germline loops: CDR1 SGHRS, CDR2 YFSETQ. This CDR3 has 16 amino acids. J gave up 2 bases and V 4 bases, and 9 bases lay outside the gene matches. The CDR3 region is CASSTTSGGSTDTQYF. CDR3 nucleotides: TGCGCCAGCAGCACCACTAGCGGAGGTTCCACAGATACGCAGTATTTT.

The chain combines TRBV2 with TRBJ1-5; D unclear. Germline lookup yields CDR1 SNHLY and CDR2 FYNNEI. The CDR3 consists of 14 residues. Trimming removed 7 bases from V and 7 bases from J, with 17 bases in between. CDR3 protein: CASTERGSCQPQHF. The CDR3 nucleotides are TGTGCCAGCACGGAACGAGGGAGTTGCCAGCCCCAGCATTTT.

V is TRBV28 and J is TRBJ2-7, with 7 positions matching TRBD1. Trimming removed 6 bases from V and 3 bases from J; junction bases left unmatched: 8. The CDR3 runs to 14 residues. CDR1 is MDHEN and CDR2 is SYDVKM in the germline V gene. CDR3 in amino acids: CASRPGQKIYEQYF. The CDR3 bases are TGTGCCAGCAGACCGGGACAGAAAATCTACGAGCAGTACTTC.

V and J are TRBV5-1 and TRBJ2-4; D is unclear. CDR1 is SGHRS and CDR2 is YFSETQ in the germline V gene. The V gene lost 4 bases and the J gene lost 2 bases, with 7 bases spanning the gap. The CDR3 is 13 residues long. The CDR3 reads CASSPGSKNIQYF. As DNA, the CDR3 is TGCGCCAGCAGCCCCGGGTCCAAAAACATTCAGTACTTC.

This clone has just a few counts. The rearrangement links TRBV30 to TRBJ2-7; D gene ambiguous. CDR3 size: 12 residues. V lost 4 bases to trimming and J lost 2 bases, with 9 bases between them. From germline, CDR1 is GTSNPN and CDR2 SVGIG (reference sequence). CDR3 sequence reads: CAWNRGAYEQYF. As DNA, the CDR3 is TGTGCCTGGAACCGTGGAGCCTACGAGCAGTACTTC.

The chain links TRBV15 to TRBJ1-2; weak D call: TRBD1 (6 bases). The V and J ends lost 0 bases and 4 bases respectively, with 12 bases between them. The germline gives CDR1 LNHNV, CDR2 YYDKDF (reference sequence). The CDR3 loop spans 15 amino acids. The CDR3 sequence: CATSREAGVVYGYTF. Written as DNA, the CDR3 is TGTGCCACCAGCAGAGAAGCAGGGGTGGTCTATGGCTACACCTTC.

J is TRBJ2-3 and V is TRBV7-8; 13 nucleotides line up with TRBD2. Germline V CDR1 and CDR2: SGHVS, FQNEAQ. The CDR3 has 18 residues. Trimming took 4 bases from V and 5 from J; bases not matched to a gene: 12. CDR3 sequence (DNA): TGTGCCAGCAGCTCGAAAATACTAACTAGCGGGAGGGGAGATACGCAGTATTTT. Translating gives CASSSKILTSGRGDTQYF.

The chain links TRBV6-6 to TRBJ1-5; 8 bases are a match to TRBD1. Germline-derived CDR1 and CDR2 are MNHNY and SVGAGI (reference sequence). The V gene end was trimmed by 6 bases and the J gene end by 6 bases; junction bases not matched to a gene: 7. This CDR3 region has 14 residues. The CDR3 sequence: CASSTPQGGQPQHF. The DNA of the CDR3 is TGTGCCAGCAGCACCCCACAGGGGGGTCAGCCCCAGCATTTT.

The V call is TRBV5-1, the J call TRBJ2-3, with 13 bases fitting TRBD2. The CDR3 consists of 18 residues. In germline, CDR1 is SGHRS, CDR2 YFSETQ. Losses at the gene ends were 4 bases for V and 4 bases for J; bases not matched to a gene: 12. The CDR3 nucleotides read TGCGCCAGCAGCATACGCACTAGCGGGAGGGTCGGGGCAGATACGCAGTATTTT. Translating gives CASSIRTSGRVGADTQYF.

The chain is built from TRBV20-1 and TRBJ2-3; D is unresolved. Germline V CDR1 and CDR2: DFQATT, SNEGSKA (reference sequence). Trimming cost V 4 bases and J 6 bases, with 5 bases left between them. The CDR3 extends over 10 amino acids. The CDR3 loop reads CSATVDTQYF. The CDR3 region has the DNA TGCAGTGCTACCGTTGATACGCAGTATTTT.

This chain joins TRBV6-5 and TRBJ1-2, with 10 bases lining up with TRBD1. The CDR3 totals 15 residues. The germline gives CDR1 MNHEY, CDR2 SVGAGI. The trim removed 0 bases at V and 8 bases at J, leaving 6 bases unmatched. CDR3 residues: CASSYSGTGVGGYTF. The CDR3 DNA is TGTGCCAGCAGTTACTCCGGGACAGGGGTTGGGGGCTACACCTTC.